The rows below give T cell receptor beta chains drawn from one sample of a study of cytomegalovirus exposure and HLA in healthy donors. Using immunoSEQ multiplex PCR, the repertoire was profiled, and TCRdb retains in-frame clones only, with some absent. The data show about 180,000 clones, 65% to 85% seen once. Material: PBMCs. The source of these receptors is a girl aged 5-17 years in good health and CMV-seropositive. Each CDR3 is given with its conserved first and last residue. Each record gives: J gene, D gene, clone size, V gene, CDR3 DNA, CDR3 protein. A D gene is named only where the DNA matches it firmly. The size entry is marked missing in some rows and otherwise reads once, few, many or a size class.

J gene: TRBJ2-7; D gene: NA; clone size: NA; V gene: TRBV21-1; CDR3 DNA: TGTGCCAGCACCCCCACCAGGTTCGAGCAGTACTTC; CDR3 protein: CASTPTRFEQYF
J gene: TRBJ2-7; D gene: NA; clone size: NA; V gene: TRBV5-6; CDR3 DNA: TGTGCCAGCAGCCCTGGACACTACGAGCAGTACTTC; CDR3 protein: CASSPGHYEQYF
J gene: TRBJ1-2; D gene: NA; clone size: NA; V gene: TRBV9; CDR3 DNA: TGTGCCAGCAGCGTAGCGACCCACCCCAGGGGTGGCTACACCTTC; CDR3 protein: CASSVATHPRGGYTF
J gene: TRBJ2-7; D gene: NA; clone size: NA; V gene: TRBV6-5; CDR3 DNA: TGTGCCAGCAGCATAGGGGAGGACGCCTCCTACGAGCAGTACTTC; CDR3 protein: CASSIGEDASYEQYF
J gene: TRBJ2-3; D gene: NA; clone size: few; V gene: TRBV7-9; CDR3 DNA: TGTGCCAGCAGCTTAGCTAGGAGTTCCGATATCACAGATACGCAGTATTTT; CDR3 protein: CASSLARSSDITDTQYF
J gene: TRBJ2-2; D gene: TRBD2; clone size: NA; V gene: TRBV9; CDR3 DNA: TGTGCCAGCAGCCATCCATCGCGGGAGGGCTTGAGGGAGCTGTTTTTT; CDR3 protein: CASSHPSREGLRELFF
J gene: TRBJ2-7; D gene: NA; clone size: NA; V gene: TRBV11-2; CDR3 DNA: TGTGCCAGCAGCCGCTCCTACGAGCAGTACTTC; CDR3 protein: CASSRSYEQYF
J gene: TRBJ1-1; D gene: NA; clone size: NA; V gene: TRBV7-6; CDR3 DNA: TGTGCCAGCAGCTTATCGGGGAACACTGAAGCTTTCTTT; CDR3 protein: CASSLSGNTEAFF
J gene: TRBJ1-2; D gene: TRBD1; clone size: NA; V gene: TRBV6-1; CDR3 DNA: TGTGCCAGCAGTGGAAGACAGGGTACGAACTATGGCTACACCTTC; CDR3 protein: CASSGRQGTNYGYTF
J gene: TRBJ1-1; D gene: TRBD1; clone size: NA; V gene: TRBV10-1; CDR3 DNA: TGCGCCAGCAGTTCCGGGACAGGGGATCGGGACACTGAAGCTTTCTTT; CDR3 protein: CASSSGTGDRDTEAFF
J gene: TRBJ2-1; D gene: NA; clone size: NA; V gene: TRBV14; CDR3 DNA: TGTGCCAGCAGCCTATCACGGGGAAATGAGCAGTTCTTC; CDR3 protein: CASSLSRGNEQFF
J gene: TRBJ1-2; D gene: TRBD1; clone size: NA; V gene: TRBV7-6; CDR3 DNA: TGTGCCAGCAGCCCAAGGGTAGACAGGGCCTATGGCTACACCTTC; CDR3 protein: CASSPRVDRAYGYTF
J gene: TRBJ1-6; D gene: NA; clone size: NA; V gene: TRBV30; CDR3 DNA: TGTGCCGGACTTAGCTCCTATAATTCACCCCTCCACTTT; CDR3 protein: CAGLSSYNSPLHF
J gene: TRBJ1-5; D gene: NA; clone size: NA; V gene: TRBV6-1; CDR3 DNA: TGTGCCAGCAGTGAGGCGGGTAAGAATCAGCCCCAGCATTTT; CDR3 protein: CASSEAGKNQPQHF
J gene: TRBJ2-2; D gene: TRBD2; clone size: NA; V gene: TRBV6-1; CDR3 DNA: TGTGCCAGCAGTGAAGCTGGGGGAGGGATTGATCCCGGGGAGCTGTTTTTT; CDR3 protein: CASSEAGGGIDPGELFF
J gene: TRBJ2-7; D gene: NA; clone size: NA; V gene: TRBV6-5; CDR3 DNA: TGTGCCAGCAGACGCGGACAAAAAACCAACTACGAGCAGTACTTC; CDR3 protein: CASRRGQKTNYEQYF
J gene: TRBJ2-1; D gene: TRBD2; clone size: once; V gene: TRBV5-1; CDR3 DNA: TGCGCCAGCAGCTTGGCTTGGTCGGGTAGCGGGAACAATGAGCAGTTCTTC; CDR3 protein: CASSLAWSGSGNNEQFF
J gene: TRBJ2-2; D gene: NA; clone size: NA; V gene: TRBV10-3; CDR3 DNA: TGTGCCATCACTCAAAGGAGGGGCGCCGGGGAGCTGTTTTTT; CDR3 protein: CAITQRRGAGELFF
J gene: TRBJ2-7; D gene: TRBD2; clone size: NA; V gene: TRBV7-2; CDR3 DNA: TGTGCCAGCAGCAAGGGACTAGTTTCCTACGAGCAGTACTTC; CDR3 protein: CASSKGLVSYEQYF
J gene: TRBJ2-3; D gene: NA; clone size: NA; V gene: TRBV6-6; CDR3 DNA: TGTGCCAGCAGTTATTCCGGATTGTCTAGAGATACGCAGTATTTT; CDR3 protein: CASSYSGLSRDTQYF
J gene: TRBJ1-5; D gene: NA; clone size: NA; V gene: TRBV7-9; CDR3 DNA: TGTGCCAGCAGCTTAGGCGGGGGAGGGCAGCCCCAGCATTTT; CDR3 protein: CASSLGGGGQPQHF
J gene: TRBJ1-2; D gene: NA; clone size: NA; V gene: TRBV27; CDR3 DNA: TGTGCCAGCAGTTTATATCTGAACTATGGCTACACCTTC; CDR3 protein: CASSLYLNYGYTF
J gene: TRBJ1-5; D gene: TRBD1; clone size: NA; V gene: TRBV15; CDR3 DNA: TGTGCCACCAGCAGACTGGACAGGGAAGGTCAGCCCCAGCATTTT; CDR3 protein: CATSRLDREGQPQHF
J gene: TRBJ2-7; D gene: NA; clone size: NA; V gene: TRBV2; CDR3 DNA: TGTGCCCGTAGGGGGAGTCGAACCTACGAGCAGTACTTC; CDR3 protein: CARRGSRTYEQYF
J gene: TRBJ2-5; D gene: TRBD2; clone size: NA; V gene: TRBV4-1; CDR3 DNA: TGCGCCAGCAGCGGAGAGGCGGGAGGAGGAGAGACCCAGTACTTC; CDR3 protein: CASSGEAGGGETQYF
J gene: TRBJ2-7; D gene: TRBD1; clone size: NA; V gene: TRBV10-1; CDR3 DNA: TGCGCCAGCAGTGAGCCGACAGGGTCCTACGAGCAGTACTTC; CDR3 protein: CASSEPTGSYEQYF
J gene: TRBJ2-1; D gene: TRBD2; clone size: few; V gene: TRBV7-3; CDR3 DNA: TGTGCCAGCAGCTTAACGGCTAGCGGGACCTACAATGAGCAGTTCTTC; CDR3 protein: CASSLTASGTYNEQFF
J gene: TRBJ1-2; D gene: TRBD1; clone size: NA; V gene: TRBV19; CDR3 DNA: TGTGCCAGTAGTCCAATTACGGGGACAGGGGGTAAATCTGGCTACACCTTC; CDR3 protein: CASSPITGTGGKSGYTF
J gene: TRBJ2-7; D gene: NA; clone size: few; V gene: TRBV30; CDR3 DNA: TGTGCCTGGAGTCCTCTCAGGGTCCACGAGCAGTACTTC; CDR3 protein: CAWSPLRVHEQYF
J gene: TRBJ2-5; D gene: NA; clone size: NA; V gene: TRBV2; CDR3 DNA: TGTGCCAGCAGTGATGTGGGCAGGGTGGGGGAGACCCAGTACTTC; CDR3 protein: CASSDVGRVGETQYF
J gene: TRBJ1-1; D gene: TRBD1; clone size: few; V gene: TRBV5-1; CDR3 DNA: TGCGCCAGCAGCTCCGAGGGGGCCACTGAAGCTTTCTTT; CDR3 protein: CASSSEGATEAFF
J gene: TRBJ2-2; D gene: NA; clone size: NA; V gene: TRBV7-2; CDR3 DNA: TGTGCCAGCAGCTTTGTCGAGGCCGGGGAGCTGTTTTTT; CDR3 protein: CASSFVEAGELFF
J gene: TRBJ2-1; D gene: TRBD2; clone size: NA; V gene: TRBV5-1; CDR3 DNA: TGCGCCAGCAGCCCCGGGACTAGCGGGAGTAATGAGCAGTTCTTC; CDR3 protein: CASSPGTSGSNEQFF
J gene: TRBJ2-5; D gene: TRBD2; clone size: NA; V gene: TRBV27; CDR3 DNA: TGTGCCAGCAGCTTTAGGGGGGAGCGGGAGGGGAAAGAGACCCAGTACTTC; CDR3 protein: CASSFRGEREGKETQYF
J gene: TRBJ2-5; D gene: TRBD2; clone size: NA; V gene: TRBV29-1; CDR3 DNA: TGCAGCGTTGCCCCAGGGAGCGGGGGGGAGACCCAGTACTTC; CDR3 protein: CSVAPGSGGETQYF
J gene: TRBJ2-1; D gene: NA; clone size: NA; V gene: TRBV11-2; CDR3 DNA: TGTGCCAGCAGCTTACTAGCTCCCCCGTCCTACAATGAGCAGTTCTTC; CDR3 protein: CASSLLAPPSYNEQFF
J gene: TRBJ1-2; D gene: NA; clone size: few; V gene: TRBV4-1; CDR3 DNA: TGCGCCAGCAGCTCTGGCGACAGTAACTATGGCTACACCTTC; CDR3 protein: CASSSGDSNYGYTF
J gene: TRBJ2-7; D gene: TRBD2; clone size: NA; V gene: TRBV19; CDR3 DNA: TGTGCCAGTAGCCGGAGCGGGGGTCTAGCAGCCTACGAGCAGTACTTC; CDR3 protein: CASSRSGGLAAYEQYF
J gene: TRBJ2-1; D gene: NA; clone size: NA; V gene: TRBV23-1; CDR3 DNA: TGCGCCAGCAGTCAATCGGATAGCGGAAACTACAATGAGCAGTTCTTC; CDR3 protein: CASSQSDSGNYNEQFF
J gene: TRBJ2-2; D gene: NA; clone size: NA; V gene: TRBV7-3; CDR3 DNA: TGTGCCAGCAGCTTATTAGGGGGGAGGGGGAACACCGGGGAGCTGTTTTTT; CDR3 protein: CASSLLGGRGNTGELFF
J gene: TRBJ2-3; D gene: NA; clone size: NA; V gene: TRBV14; CDR3 DNA: TGTGCCAGCAGCCTGTGTTGGGCCTGGGCAGGCACAGATACGCAGTATTTT; CDR3 protein: CASSLCWAWAGTDTQYF
J gene: TRBJ2-7; D gene: NA; clone size: NA; V gene: TRBV11-3; CDR3 DNA: TGTGCCAGCAGCTTAACGTCTGCGGGGTATACCTACGAGCAGTACTTC; CDR3 protein: CASSLTSAGYTYEQYF